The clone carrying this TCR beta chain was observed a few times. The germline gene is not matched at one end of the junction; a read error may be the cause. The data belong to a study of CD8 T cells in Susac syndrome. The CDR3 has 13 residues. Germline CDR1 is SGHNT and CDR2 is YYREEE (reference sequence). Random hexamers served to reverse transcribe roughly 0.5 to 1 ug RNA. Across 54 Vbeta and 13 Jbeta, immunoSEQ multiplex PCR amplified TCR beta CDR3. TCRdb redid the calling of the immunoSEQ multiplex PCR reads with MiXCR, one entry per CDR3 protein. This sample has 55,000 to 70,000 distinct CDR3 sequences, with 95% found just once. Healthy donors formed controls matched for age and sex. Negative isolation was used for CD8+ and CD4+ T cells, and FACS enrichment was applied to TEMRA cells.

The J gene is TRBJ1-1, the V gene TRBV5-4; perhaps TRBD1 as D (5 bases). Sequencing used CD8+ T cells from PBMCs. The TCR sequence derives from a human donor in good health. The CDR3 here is CASSLRGDTEAFF. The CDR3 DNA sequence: TGTGCTAGCAGCTTAAGGGGTGACACTGAAGCTTTCTTT.